These 22 T cell receptor beta chains share one sample of origin, sequenced in a study of spatial heterogeneity in lung cancer. Overall study results and limits: For expanded intratumoral alpha and beta TCRs, counts tracked tumor mutation counts.

Time point: sample taken at primary tumor resection. One entry per CDR3 protein results from TCRdb running MiXCR on the 5' RACE reads. The data contain approximately 7,000 distinct CDR3 sequences, under 20% of them singletons. What these receptors recognize is not known. Sample: lung tumor tissue, taken at surgery. All receptors come from a female donor with early-stage non-small cell lung cancer.

The V gene is TRBV12-3 or TRBV12-4, the J gene TRBJ2-7; 10 bases map to TRBD1. CDR3 length: 16 residues. V shed 7 bases and J 5 bases; nucleotides not matched to a gene: 14. Here the CDR3 reads CASTFSRQGAGDEQYF. The CDR3 DNA is TGTGCCAGCACTTTTAGCCGACAGGGGGCGGGGGACGAGCAGTACTTC.

This clonotype was detected only a few times. V gene TRBV7-9 combines with J gene TRBJ2-5; D unresolved. Germline CDR1 SEHNR, CDR2 FQNEAQ (reference sequence). The V and J ends lost 0 bases and 5 bases respectively, with 7 bases between them. The CDR3 loop spans 13 amino acids. CDR3 in amino acids: CASSLAGAETQYF. CDR3 sequence (DNA): TGTGCCAGCAGCTTAGCGGGCGCTGAGACCCAGTACTTC. Full variable domain (outside the CDR3, taken from reference TRBV7-9 and TRBJ2-5): DTGVSQNPRHKITKRGQNVTFRCDPISEHNRLYWYRQTLGQGPEFLTYFQNEAQLEKSRLLSDRFSAERPKGSFSTLEIQRTEQGDSAMYLCASSLAGAETQYFGPGTRLLVL.

This clonotype turned up a few times. This chain connects TRBV6-1 to TRBJ2-7; D remains unclear. The length of the CDR3 is 10 residues. Germline loops: CDR1 MNHNS, CDR2 SASEGT. V was cut by 5 bases and J by 6 bases, with 5 bases left in between. The CDR3: CASSYIEQYF. The CDR3 DNA follows: TGTGCCAGCAGTTACATCGAGCAGTACTTC.

By sample share, this clonotype is medium-sized. V gene TRBV19 combines with J gene TRBJ1-6; D remains unclear. Germline lookup yields CDR1 LNHDA and CDR2 SQIVND (reference sequence). The CDR3 totals 16 residues. V gave up 5 bases and J gave up 0 bases, with 11 bases separating them. Here the CDR3 reads CASSSTRSSYNSPLHF. CDR3 nucleotides: TGTGCCAGTAGTTCGACTCGAAGCTCCTATAATTCACCCCTCCACTTT.

The chain links TRBV5-1 to TRBJ2-2; D gene uncertain. Germline CDR1 SGHRS, CDR2 YFSETQ. The germline V and J ends were trimmed by 1 base and 0 bases, with 13 bases remaining between them. The CDR3 runs to 17 residues. The CDR3: CASSLNPAPANTGELFF. CDR3 in DNA: TGCGCCAGCAGCTTGAACCCAGCTCCAGCGAACACCGGGGAGCTGTTTTTT.

This clonotype counts as medium-sized. The rearrangement uses TRBV6-2 or TRBV6-3 and TRBJ2-5; TRBD1 matches at 9 bases. CDR1 is MNHEY and CDR2 is SVGEGT in the germline V gene. The CDR3 length is 14 residues. The ends lost 8 bases at V and 3 bases at J; junction bases unmatched: 7. The CDR3 region is CASDLTGGKETQYF. In DNA, the CDR3 is TGTGCCAGCGATCTTACAGGGGGCAAAGAGACCCAGTACTTC.

This clonotype is categorized as medium-sized. The V gene is TRBV3-1, the J gene TRBJ2-7, with 10 bases aligning to TRBD1. With 5 bases clipped from V and 4 bases from J, the junction kept 5 bases outside the gene matches. This CDR3 comprises 14 residues. CDR1 is LGHDT, CDR2 YNNKEL, per germline (reference sequence). The CDR3 DNA sequence: TGTGCCAGCAGCTTCCGGGACAGGGGTTACGAGCAGTACTTC. Its protein is CASSFRDRGYEQYF.

This clonotype has only a few counts. V gene TRBV5-1 combines with J gene TRBJ2-1; 7 nucleotides agree with TRBD2. V lost 7 bases and J lost 5; bases outside the gene matches: 12. The germline V gene has CDR1 SGHRS and CDR2 YFSETQ. The CDR3 has 15 residues. CDR3 in amino acids: CASYVLASGDNEQFF. The CDR3 DNA follows: TGCGCCAGCTACGTGTTGGCTAGCGGTGACAATGAGCAGTTCTTC. Full variable domain (outside the CDR3, taken from reference TRBV5-1 and TRBJ2-1): KAGVTQTPRYLIKTRGQQVTLSCSPISGHRSVSWYQQTPGQGLQFLFEYFSETQRNKGNFPGRFSGRQFSNSRSEMNVSTLELGDSALYLCASYVLASGDNEQFFGPGTRLTVL.

This clonotype was detected a few times. The chain is built from TRBV29-1 and TRBJ1-1; D gene unclear. CDR3 length: 12 amino acids. Germline V gives CDR1 SQVTM, CDR2 ANQGSEA. Trimming took 4 bases from V and 6 from J, leaving 12 bases between them. The CDR3 here is CSVGGSLAEAFF. CDR3 in DNA: TGCAGCGTTGGAGGGAGTCTCGCTGAAGCTTTCTTT. The full variable domain, in which reference TRBV29-1 and TRBJ1-1 provide the parts outside the CDR3, is SAVISQKPSRDICQRGTSLTIQCQVDSQVTMMFWYRQQPGQSLTLIATANQGSEATYESGFVIDKFPISRPNLTFSTLTVSNMSPEDSSIYLCSVGGSLAEAFFGQGTRLTVV.

This rearrangement joins TRBV7-9 to TRBJ2-7; D is possibly TRBD1 or TRBD2 (5 bases each). The CDR3 has 12 amino acids. Germline V lookup: CDR1 SEHNR, CDR2 FQNEAQ (reference sequence). Trimming pared 1 base from V and 6 bases from J, leaving 7 bases between. Here the CDR3 reads CASSLGGREQYF. The CDR3 DNA sequence: TGTGCCAGCAGCTTAGGGGGACGCGAGCAGTACTTC.

This clonotype was seen a handful of times. The chain links TRBV12-3 or TRBV12-4 to TRBJ1-1, with D possibly matching TRBD1 (5 bases). The V gene lost 2 bases and the J gene lost 10 bases, with 11 bases spanning the gap. The CDR3 is 12 residues long. This chain's CDR3 is CASSLSGIGAFF. DNA for the CDR3: TGTGCCAGCAGTTTATCAGGGATTGGAGCTTTCTTT.

This clonotype is termed medium-sized (0.01 to 0.1%). The chain combines TRBV7-3 with TRBJ2-3; 7 bases match TRBD1. The trim removed 4 bases at V and 0 bases at J, leaving 7 bases unmatched. The V gene's germline CDR1 is SGHTA and CDR2 FQGTGA. This CDR3 is 16 amino acids long. The CDR3 loop reads CASSSTGQWSTDTQYF. The CDR3 nucleotides are TGTGCCAGCAGCTCTACGGGACAGTGGAGCACAGATACGCAGTATTTT.

V gene TRBV20-1 combines with J gene TRBJ1-1; tentatively, D is TRBD1 (5 bases). The CDR3 is 15 residues long. The germline CDR1 and CDR2 sequences are DFQATT and SNEGSKA (reference sequence). V was cut by 2 bases and J by 4 bases, with 17 bases left in between. CDR3 residues: CSARSDSRTGTEAFF. The CDR3 DNA reads TGCAGTGCTAGATCCGACAGTAGGACGGGCACTGAAGCTTTCTTT.

The chain has TRBV6-1 and TRBJ2-7, with D tentatively TRBD2 (5 bases). V was pared by 8 bases and J by 3 bases, with 5 bases between. Germline V gives CDR1 MNHNS, CDR2 SASEGT. This CDR3 is 10 amino acids long. CDR3 in amino acids: CASRDYEQYF. In DNA form, the CDR3 reads TGTGCCAGCCGGGACTACGAGCAGTACTTC.

The rearrangement uses TRBV23-1 and TRBJ2-5; D could derive from TRBD1 or TRBD2 (5 bases each). TRBV23-1 is an ORF for which the function is uncertain. The ends were cut back, 2 bases at V and 5 bases at J, with 15 bases in the middle. The CDR3 totals 15 residues. As DNA, the CDR3 is TGCGCCAGCAGTCAAAACAGGCCCAGAGGGGAGACCCAGTACTTC. The encoded protein is CASSQNRPRGETQYF.

V and J are TRBV20-1 and TRBJ2-2, with 7 bases that match TRBD1. The V gene end was trimmed by 3 bases and the J gene end by 5 bases; junction bases not matched to a gene: 12. There are 16 residues in the CDR3. Germline assignment: CDR1 DFQATT and CDR2 SNEGSKA (reference sequence). For the CDR3, the DNA is TGCAGTGCTAGCGGACAGGAACACTGGGGGACCGGGGAGCTGTTTTTT. Its translation: CSASGQEHWGTGELFF.

The chain joins TRBV6-2 or TRBV6-3 to TRBJ2-7; D remains unclear. Trimming pared 5 bases from V and 3 bases from J, leaving 5 bases between. Germline V lookup: CDR1 MNHEY, CDR2 SVGEGT. The CDR3 runs 11 residues. CDR3 sequence reads: CASSTDYEQYF. The CDR3 bases are TGTGCCAGCAGTACGGACTACGAGCAGTACTTC.

This clonotype occurred a few times. V gene TRBV4-1 combines with J gene TRBJ2-3, with D tentatively TRBD2 (6 bases). This CDR3 region has 16 residues. V lost 4 bases and J lost 4, with 18 bases in between. Germline lookup yields CDR1 MGHRA and CDR2 YSYEKL. The CDR3 DNA reads as TGCGCCAGCAGCCGGGTAGGAGGGGCTAGCCCAGATACGCAGTATTTT. Protein product: CASSRVGGASPDTQYF.

The chain combines TRBV10-2 with TRBJ2-6; D perhaps matches TRBD2 (6 bases). Germline assignment: CDR1 WSHSY and CDR2 SAAADI. Trimming took off 4 bases at V and 2 bases at J, with 6 bases between the two ends. CDR3 length: 14 residues. The CDR3 DNA reads TGCGCCAGCAGTGGGGGGGCTGGGGCCAACGTCCTGACTTTC. It translates to CASSGGAGANVLTF.

This clonotype was detected a few times. The chain employs TRBV7-8 and TRBJ2-7; D may match TRBD1 or TRBD2 (6 bases each). Germline assignment: CDR1 SGHVS and CDR2 FQNEAQ. Trimming cost V 1 base and J 2 bases, with 12 bases left between them. The CDR3 sequence is 15 residues long. CDR3 in amino acids: CASSLGAGEAYEQYF. CDR3 bases: TGTGCCAGCAGCTTAGGGGCAGGGGAGGCCTACGAGCAGTACTTC.

This chain connects TRBV6-6 to TRBJ1-1, with D unresolved. From germline, CDR1 is MNHNY and CDR2 SVGAGI (reference sequence). V gave up 5 bases and J gave up 2 bases, with 9 bases separating them. The CDR3 sequence is 13 residues long. CDR3 coding DNA: TGTGCCAGCAGTCCACACCTTAACACTGAAGCTTTCTTT. It is translated as CASSPHLNTEAFF.

This clonotype was picked up a small number of times. The chain employs TRBV19 and TRBJ2-6; D is uncertain. Between the trimmed V and J ends, which lost 0 bases and 0 bases, there was a span of 6 bases. Germline V gives CDR1 LNHDA, CDR2 SQIVND (reference sequence). This CDR3 has 16 amino acids. The DNA of the CDR3 is TGTGCCAGTAGTATAGATCCGCGCTCTGGGGCCAACGTCCTGACTTTC. Amino acids: CASSIDPRSGANVLTF.